The next 23 T cell receptor beta chains were all read from a single sample in a study of blood T cell repertoires in COVID-19. Some clones are missing from TCRdb's copy, which holds only in-frame ones; the method was immunoSEQ multiplex PCR. The table records tens of thousands of clones, just under 85% of them present only once. Specimen: peripheral blood. The receptors were gathered from a man in his 70s with acute or convalescent COVID-19.

V is TRBV6-5 and J is TRBJ2-1; 13 bases fit TRBD2. With 6 bases clipped from V and 9 bases from J, the junction kept 8 bases outside the gene matches. Germline V gene lookup returns CDR1 MNHEY and CDR2 SVGAGI. There are 15 residues in the CDR3. The CDR3 DNA reads TGTGCCAGCAGCCGGACTAGCGGGGGAGAGGGTGAGCAGTTCTTC. Translating gives CASSRTSGGEGEQFF.

This rearrangement joins TRBV5-1 to TRBJ1-4; D remains unclear. The ends were cut back, 0 bases at V and 7 bases at J, with 7 bases in the middle. Looked up from germline, CDR1 is SGHRS and CDR2 is YFSETQ. The CDR3 covers 13 residues. The CDR3 region has the DNA TGCGCCAGCAGCTTGGAAATGGCTGAAAAACTGTTTTTT. The encoded protein is CASSLEMAEKLFF. The whole variable domain, remainder taken from reference TRBV5-1 and TRBJ1-4, is KAGVTQTPRYLIKTRGQQVTLSCSPISGHRSVSWYQQTPGQGLQFLFEYFSETQRNKGNFPGRFSGRQFSNSRSEMNVSTLELGDSALYLCASSLEMAEKLFFGSGTQLSVL.

This chain joins TRBV6-5 and TRBJ2-1; possibly TRBD1 for D (6 bases). V dropped 4 bases and J dropped 6 bases, with 13 bases sitting between them. Germline V lookup: CDR1 MNHEY, CDR2 SVGAGI. The CDR3 is made up of 14 amino acids. The DNA for the CDR3 is TGTGCCAGCAGTTCTCCCGGGACAAGCAATGAGCAGTTCTTC. It is translated as CASSSPGTSNEQFF.

This clone appeared a few times. The chain couples TRBV5-4 to TRBJ2-1; 10 bases are shared with TRBD2. The CDR3 consists of 18 residues. Trimming cost V 0 bases and J 0 bases; bases outside gene matches: 6. Germline V gene sequence: CDR1 SGHNT, CDR2 YYREEE (reference sequence). The CDR3 reads CASSLGLAGDPSYNEQFF. The CDR3 DNA reads as TGTGCCAGCAGCTTGGGGCTAGCGGGGGACCCCTCCTACAATGAGCAGTTCTTC.

This chain joins TRBV12-3 or TRBV12-4 and TRBJ1-5; D gene ambiguous. The CDR3 runs to 13 residues. Trimming took 11 bases from V and 0 from J, leaving 11 bases between them. This CDR3 reads CAPPRGSNQPQHF. As DNA, the CDR3 is TGTGCCCCCCCCCGGGGTAGCAATCAGCCCCAGCATTTT.

V gene TRBV29-1 combines with J gene TRBJ2-5; 7 bases fit TRBD2. The V segment lost 4 bases and the J segment 2 bases; nucleotides outside the gene matches: 1. Germline CDR1 is SQVTM and CDR2 is ANQGSEA. CDR3 length equals 12 residues. The CDR3 DNA sequence: TGCAGCGTTGGCGGGGGACAAGAGACCCAGTACTTC. This encodes CSVGGGQETQYF.

This chain links TRBV5-4 with TRBJ2-3; D gene ambiguous. Looked up from germline, CDR1 is SGHNT and CDR2 is YYREEE (reference sequence). This CDR3 region has 14 residues. V lost 2 bases and J lost 2, with 9 bases in between. The CDR3 loop reads CASSFNFFTDTQYF. DNA of the CDR3: TGTGCCAGCAGCTTTAACTTTTTCACAGATACGCAGTATTTT.

The gene calls are TRBV20-1 and TRBJ2-3; the match to TRBD2 covers 10 bases. CDR1 and CDR2 (germline): DFQATT, SNEGSKA (reference sequence). This CDR3 region has 17 residues. The junction had 9 bases not matched to a gene; V was cut back by 3 bases and J by 0 bases. CDR3 sequence reads: CSASWASGGASTDTQYF. The CDR3 DNA sequence: TGCAGTGCTAGTTGGGCTAGCGGGGGAGCGAGCACAGATACGCAGTATTTT.

The V gene is TRBV7-2, the J gene TRBJ1-6; the D gene is possibly TRBD1 (6 bases). The CDR3 contains 18 residues. Trimming shortened V by 4 bases and J by 0 bases, and 16 bases separated the two germline ends. Germline V gene sequence: CDR1 SGHTA, CDR2 FQGNSA. The CDR3 DNA is TGTGCCAGCAGCTCAGCCGGGACACGAAGCTCCTATAATTCACCCCTCCACTTT. Translated: CASSSAGTRSSYNSPLHF. Filled out from reference TRBV7-2 and TRBJ1-6, the complete variable domain reads GAGVSQSPSNKVTEKGKDVELRCDPISGHTALYWYRQSLGQGLEFLIYFQGNSAPDKSGLPSDRFSAERTGGSVSTLTIQRTQQEDSAVYLCASSSAGTRSSYNSPLHFGNGTRLTVT.

The genes are TRBV29-1 and TRBJ1-5, with 7 nucleotides matching TRBD1. Germline V gives CDR1 SQVTM, CDR2 ANQGSEA. The J segment lost 1 base and the V segment lost 5 bases, leaving 2 bases of the junction unmatched. This CDR3 comprises 13 residues. CDR3 protein: CSVTTGSNQPQHF. In DNA form, the CDR3 reads TGCAGCGTTACGACAGGGAGCAATCAGCCCCAGCATTTT.

The chain joins TRBV13 to TRBJ2-1; 8 bases fit TRBD2. Germline values: CDR1 PRHDT, CDR2 FYEKMQ (reference sequence). With 3 bases clipped from V and 6 bases from J, the junction kept 4 bases outside the gene matches. The CDR3 runs 14 residues. DNA of the CDR3: TGTGCCAGCAGCTTTGCGGGGGGTCTCAATGAGCAGTTCTTC. It codes for CASSFAGGLNEQFF.

The rearrangement uses TRBV5-1 and TRBJ2-5, with 14 bases lining up with TRBD2. The CDR3 contains 17 residues. V gave up 4 bases and J gave up 5 bases; unmatched junction bases: 10. CDR1 is SGHRS and CDR2 is YFSETQ in the germline V gene. CDR3 sequence reads: CASSPGLAGDLGETQYF. The CDR3 nucleotides read TGCGCCAGCAGCCCGGGACTAGCGGGGGACCTCGGGGAGACCCAGTACTTC.

The CDR3: CASSRLGPFGMDTQYF. In DNA form, the CDR3 reads TGTGCCAGCAGTCGACTAGGACCCTTTGGGATGGATACGCAGTATTTT. J is TRBJ2-3 and V is TRBV6-4; perhaps TRBD2 as D (6 bases). The germline CDR1 and CDR2 sequences are MRHNA and SNTAGT. The CDR3 length is 16 residues. The V end was cut by 5 bases, the J end by 6 bases, with 21 bases between.

In this sample, this clone turned up once. V gene TRBV6-5 combines with J gene TRBJ2-7; no reliable D call. This CDR3 spans 11 amino acids. Germline assignment: CDR1 MNHEY and CDR2 SVGAGI. V was pared by 6 bases and J by 3 bases, with 6 bases between. CDR3 DNA: TGTGCCAGCAGAACCTACTACGAGCAGTACTTC. Encoded protein: CASRTYYEQYF.

This rearrangement joins TRBV18 to TRBJ2-3; possible D gene TRBD2, 5 bases. V gave up 3 bases and J gave up 0 bases, with 16 bases separating them. Germline V CDR1 and CDR2: KGHSH, LQKENI. The CDR3 is 17 amino acids. This CDR3 is CASSPVARIVSTDTQYF. The CDR3 DNA reads as TGTGCCAGCTCACCCGTAGCGCGGATCGTTAGCACAGATACGCAGTATTTT.

This chain connects TRBV5-6 to TRBJ1-3; possible D gene TRBD1, 6 bases. Germline V gene lookup returns CDR1 SGHDT and CDR2 YYEEEE. This CDR3 is 15 amino acids long. V lost 0 bases and J 0 bases, leaving 7 bases between the germline ends. CDR3 coding DNA: TGTGCCAGCAGCTTGGGGGGGCACTCTGGAAACACCATATATTTT. Amino acid sequence: CASSLGGHSGNTIYF.

V gene TRBV2 combines with J gene TRBJ2-3; TRBD2 might be the D (5 bases). The CDR3 is 14 residues long. Germline values: CDR1 SNHLY, CDR2 FYNNEI. Between the trimmed V and J ends, which lost 4 bases and 1 base, there was a span of 9 bases. The CDR3 sequence: CASSGLQRTDTQYF. DNA for the CDR3: TGTGCCAGCAGTGGACTACAACGCACAGATACGCAGTATTTT.

The rearrangement joins TRBV18 to TRBJ2-6, with 10 bases fitting TRBD1. The CDR3 sequence is 18 residues long. J was trimmed by 2 bases and V by 4 bases; bases with no gene match: 8. CDR1 is KGHSH, CDR2 LQKENI, per germline. The CDR3 DNA reads as TGTGCCAGCTCACTTTCCGGGACAGGGGTTACTGGGGCCAACGTCCTGACTTTC. Encoded protein: CASSLSGTGVTGANVLTF.

V and J are TRBV28 and TRBJ2-3; TRBD1 aligns across 7 bases. Looked up from germline, CDR1 is MDHEN and CDR2 is SYDVKM. CDR3 length equals 16 residues. The V gene end was trimmed by 6 bases and the J gene end by 6 bases; junction bases not matched to a gene: 15. The CDR3 region is CASRLAPTEGADTQYF. The CDR3 nucleotides read TGTGCCAGCAGGCTCGCCCCGACCGAGGGGGCTGATACGCAGTATTTT.

The sample holds a few counts of this clone. For the CDR3, the DNA is TGTGCCAGCAGCCTAGACAGGGCCCCAGAGACCCAGTACTTC. Translating gives CASSLDRAPETQYF. This chain connects TRBV6-5 to TRBJ2-5; 7 nucleotides match TRBD1. Germline assignment: CDR1 MNHEY and CDR2 SVGAGI. The CDR3 is 14 residues long. Trimming took 6 bases from V and 4 from J; bases not matched to a gene: 8.

The J gene is TRBJ2-4, the V gene TRBV7-9; possible D gene TRBD2, 6 bases. V lost 5 bases and J lost 9, with 26 bases in between. This CDR3 region has 17 residues. The germline gives CDR1 SEHNR, CDR2 FQNEAQ (reference sequence). The CDR3 DNA reads TGTGCCAGCAGCCCTACAGGAGGGCGGGGTGGGGATAGCATTCAGTACTTC. Its protein is CASSPTGGRGGDSIQYF.

The V gene is TRBV9, the J gene TRBJ1-3; a possible D gene is TRBD1 (6 bases). The V end was cut by 0 bases, the J end by 13 bases, with 11 bases between. Germline V gives CDR1 SGDLS, CDR2 YYNGEE. CDR3 length equals 12 residues. In DNA form, the CDR3 reads TGTGCCAGCAGCGTAGATAGGGGGAAGATATATTTT. Amino acids: CASSVDRGKIYF.

This clone was seen a single time. J is TRBJ1-5 and V is TRBV7-8; D call uncertain. Trimming stripped 1 base from V and 0 bases from J, with 13 bases between. This CDR3 comprises 17 residues. CDR1 SGHVS and CDR2 FQNEAQ come from the germline V gene. Here the CDR3 reads CASSLVGTFYSNQPQHF. In nucleotides, the CDR3 is TGTGCCAGCAGCTTAGTGGGCACCTTTTATAGCAATCAGCCCCAGCATTTT.